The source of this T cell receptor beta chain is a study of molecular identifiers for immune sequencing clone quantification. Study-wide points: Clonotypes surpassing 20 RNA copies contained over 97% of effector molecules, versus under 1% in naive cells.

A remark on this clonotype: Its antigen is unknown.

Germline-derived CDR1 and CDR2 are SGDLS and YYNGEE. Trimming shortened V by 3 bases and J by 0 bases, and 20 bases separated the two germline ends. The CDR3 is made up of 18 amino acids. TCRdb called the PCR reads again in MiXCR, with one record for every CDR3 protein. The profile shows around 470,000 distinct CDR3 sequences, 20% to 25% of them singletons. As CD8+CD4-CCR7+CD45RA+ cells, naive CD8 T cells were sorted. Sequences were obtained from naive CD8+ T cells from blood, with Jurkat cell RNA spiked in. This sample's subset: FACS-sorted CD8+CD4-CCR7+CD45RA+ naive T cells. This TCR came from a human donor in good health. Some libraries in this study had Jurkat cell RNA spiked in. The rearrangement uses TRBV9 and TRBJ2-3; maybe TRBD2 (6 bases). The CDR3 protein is CASSASHLGGSSTDTQYF. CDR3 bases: TGTGCCAGCAGCGCGTCCCATCTGGGGGGAAGTAGCACAGATACGCAGTATTTT. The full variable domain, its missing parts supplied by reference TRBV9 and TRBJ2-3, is DSGVTQTPKHLITATGQRVTLRCSPRSGDLSVYWYQQSLDQGLQFLIQYYNGEERAKGNILERFSAQQFPDLHSELNLSSLELGDSALYFCASSASHLGGSSTDTQYFGPGTRLTVL.